Following are 31 T cell receptor beta chains from one sample sequenced in a study of CD8+ T cells in alopecia areata. Treatment: oral pan-JAK inhibitor, 5-10 mg twice daily. TCR sequencing used cDNA made by reverse transcription of extracted RNA. The protocol was immunoSEQ multiplex PCR, while the TCRdb copy is restricted to in-frame clones and leaves out a portion. The sample lists tens of thousands of clones; 46% were seen once. The input for sequencing was CD8+ T cells sorted from blood, taken at approximately week 36, from a patient treated with tofacitinib. These receptor sequences come from a human donor with alopecia areata.

The chain carries TRBV7-9 and TRBJ2-2; 9 bases map to TRBD1. Trimming took 6 bases from V and 5 from J; bases not matched to a gene: 7. Germline V gene sequence: CDR1 SEHNR, CDR2 FQNEAQ (reference sequence). The CDR3 loop spans 15 amino acids. CDR3 DNA sequence: TGTGCCAGCAGTACTCCGGGACAGGGAACCGGGGAGCTGTTTTTT. It encodes CASSTPGQGTGELFF.

The chain uses TRBV7-2 and TRBJ1-1; D possibly corresponds to TRBD1 (5 bases). Looked up from germline, CDR1 is SGHTA and CDR2 is FQGNSA. The CDR3 length is 19 residues. V gave up 6 bases and J gave up 0 bases, with 26 bases separating them. As DNA, the CDR3 is TGTGCCAGCAGAAGTACCGGGACCCCGGGGCTAAGAATGAACACTGAAGCTTTCTTT. Encoded protein: CASRSTGTPGLRMNTEAFF.

The V gene is TRBV2, the J gene TRBJ2-2; 9 nucleotides agree with TRBD2. V gave up 7 bases and J gave up 1 base; unmatched junction bases: 7. Per germline, CDR1 SNHLY and CDR2 FYNNEI. The CDR3 spans 16 residues. The CDR3 DNA reads TGTGCCAGCACAGGTAGCGGGAGAGGGAACACCGGGGAGCTGTTTTTT. Translating gives CASTGSGRGNTGELFF.

The J gene is TRBJ1-2, the V gene TRBV2; weak D call: TRBD1 (6 bases). This CDR3 comprises 14 residues. Trimming stripped 7 bases from V and 2 bases from J, with 14 bases between. Germline V gene data show CDR1 as SNHLY and CDR2 as FYNNEI. The CDR3 spells CASKTRDTNYGYTF. CDR3 coding DNA: TGTGCCAGCAAGACACGGGACACCAACTATGGCTACACCTTC. Together with reference TRBV2 and TRBJ1-2, the CDR3 gives the full variable domain: EPEVTQTPSHQVTQMGQEVILRCVPISNHLYFYWYRQILGQKVEFLVSFYNNEISEKSEIFDDQFSVERPDGSNFTLKIRSTKLEDSAMYFCASKTRDTNYGYTFGSGTRLTVV.

This CDR3 reads CASSHGTSGYEQYF. In nucleotides, the CDR3 is TGTGCCAGCAGCCATGGGACTAGCGGATACGAGCAGTACTTC. The chain joins TRBV11-2 to TRBJ2-7, with 11 positions matching TRBD2. Germline V gene lookup returns CDR1 SGHAT and CDR2 FQNNGV. CDR3 size: 14 residues. After removal of 5 bases from V and 4 bases from J, the junction contained 4 bases not matched to a gene.

The chain employs TRBV9 and TRBJ2-7, with a weak D call TRBD2 (6 bases). The V end lost 3 bases, the J end lost 1 base, and 11 bases lay between the germline ends. CDR3 length equals 14 residues. Germline assignment: CDR1 SGDLS and CDR2 YYNGEE. The CDR3 region is CASSAHSGSYEQYF. DNA of the CDR3: TGTGCCAGCAGCGCGCACAGCGGGTCCTACGAGCAGTACTTC.

The chain employs TRBV5-1 and TRBJ1-2, with unresolved D. Germline V lookup: CDR1 SGHRS, CDR2 YFSETQ. The V and J ends lost 0 bases and 6 bases respectively, with 12 bases between them. The CDR3 length is 14 residues. CDR3 protein: CASSLEIGIDGYTF. CDR3 sequence (DNA): TGCGCCAGCAGCTTGGAGATTGGGATCGATGGCTACACCTTC.

This clone showed up just a few times. This rearrangement joins TRBV7-2 to TRBJ2-7; 7 nucleotides agree with TRBD1. The germline V gene encodes CDR1 SGHTA and CDR2 FQGNSA. V lost 5 bases to trimming and J lost 7 bases; unmatched junction nucleotides: 5. This CDR3 has 12 amino acids. The CDR3 reads CASSPGTVEQYF. As DNA, the CDR3 is TGTGCCAGCAGCCCGGGGACAGTAGAGCAGTACTTC.

The gene calls are TRBV29-1 and TRBJ2-1; 12 bases are a match to TRBD2. V lost 3 bases and J lost 8; bases outside the gene matches: 5. The CDR3 is 14 amino acids. Germline V gene lookup returns CDR1 SQVTM and CDR2 ANQGSEA. The chain's CDR3 is CSVDELAGGYEQFF. The CDR3 DNA is TGCAGCGTTGATGAACTAGCGGGAGGATATGAGCAGTTCTTC.

V is TRBV28 and J is TRBJ2-7; D might be TRBD2 (6 bases). The length of the CDR3 is 13 residues. CDR1 and CDR2 from the germline V gene are MDHEN and SYDVKM. V dropped 2 bases and J dropped 4 bases, with 9 bases sitting between them. Written as DNA, the CDR3 is TGTGCCAGCAGTTTAGGAAGCGGGTACGAGCAGTACTTC. Protein sequence: CASSLGSGYEQYF.

This clone has only a few counts. The CDR3 coding sequence is TGTGCCTGGAGAGGGTACGAAAGGGGGGAAGCCTATGGCTACACCTTC. The encoded protein is CAWRGYERGEAYGYTF. The chain has TRBV30 and TRBJ1-2; D possibly corresponds to TRBD1 (6 bases). This CDR3 is built from 16 residues. The germline V gene has CDR1 GTSNPN and CDR2 SVGIG (reference sequence). The V and J ends lost 3 bases and 4 bases respectively, with 21 bases between them. Supplemented by reference TRBV30 and TRBJ1-2, the full variable domain reads SQTIHQWPATLVQPVGSPLSLECTVEGTSNPNLYWYRQAAGRGLQLLFYSVGIGQISSEVPQNLSASRPQDRQFILSSKKLLLSDSGFYLCAWRGYERGEAYGYTFGSGTRLTVV.

The rearrangement uses TRBV19 and TRBJ2-7, with TRBD1 matching 9 bases. J gave up 4 bases and V 7 bases, and 5 bases lay outside the gene matches. Per germline, CDR1 LNHDA and CDR2 SQIVND (reference sequence). The CDR3 is 13 residues long. CDR3 region: CASNPGQGYEQYF. The CDR3 DNA reads as TGTGCCAGTAATCCGGGACAGGGTTACGAGCAGTACTTC.

There are a few counts of this clone. The junction departs from the called germline gene at one end, perhaps through a read error. The rearrangement uses TRBV4-1 and TRBJ2-1; the match to TRBD2 covers 7 bases. The CDR3 runs 16 residues. Germline V gives CDR1 MGHRA, CDR2 YSYEKL. The CDR3, as DNA: TGTGCCAGCAGCCATGAAACTAGCGCTTCCTACAATGAGCAGTTCTTC. Its protein product is CASSHETSASYNEQFF.

The V call is TRBV2, the J call TRBJ1-2; tentative D call: TRBD1 (5 bases). This CDR3 spans 12 amino acids. V lost 7 bases to trimming and J lost 8 bases, with 14 bases between them. Germline V CDR1 and CDR2: SNHLY, FYNNEI. DNA of the CDR3: TGTGCCAGCATGGGGACCGTGTTCGGCTACACCTTC. This gives the protein CASMGTVFGYTF.

The rearrangement joins TRBV27 to TRBJ2-1; 7 bases are a match to TRBD2. This CDR3 has 15 residues. Germline-derived CDR1 and CDR2 are MNHEY and SMNVEV (reference sequence). V lost 0 bases to trimming and J lost 2 bases; unmatched junction nucleotides: 1. CDR3 residues: CASSLSLAAYNEQFF. The CDR3 bases are TGTGCCAGCAGTTTATCCCTAGCGGCCTACAATGAGCAGTTCTTC.

This clone was recorded many times. This chain connects TRBV27 to TRBJ1-5; a possible D gene is TRBD1 (5 bases). Germline lookup yields CDR1 MNHEY and CDR2 SMNVEV (reference sequence). V was trimmed by 1 base and J by 1 base, leaving 11 bases between them. This CDR3 spans 16 amino acids. The chain's CDR3 is CASSLFGGKSNQPQHF. For the CDR3, the DNA is TGTGCCAGCAGTTTATTTGGGGGGAAAAGCAATCAGCCCCAGCATTTT.

The chain joins TRBV27 to TRBJ1-1, with 9 bases aligning to TRBD1. Germline-derived CDR1 and CDR2 are MNHEY and SMNVEV (reference sequence). With V trimmed by 6 bases and J by 1 base, 3 bases remained unmatched. This CDR3 comprises 14 residues. CDR3 sequence: CASRRTGANTEAFF. The CDR3 nucleotides are TGTGCCAGCAGACGGACAGGGGCGAACACTGAAGCTTTCTTT.

This clone was seen a handful of times. The chain links TRBV15 to TRBJ2-7, with 8 bases identical to TRBD1. With V trimmed by 5 bases and J by 2 bases, 5 bases remained unmatched. The CDR3 totals 14 residues. The germline CDR1 and CDR2 sequences are LNHNV and YYDKDF (reference sequence). Here the CDR3 reads CATSRLTGAYEQYF. CDR3 sequence (DNA): TGTGCCACCAGCCGATTGACAGGGGCCTACGAGCAGTACTTC.

This clone came up a few times. The CDR3 DNA reads as TGTGCCAGCAGCTTACGTGGGGGACAGGGAAGGTACGAGCAGTACTTC. Translation gives CASSLRGGQGRYEQYF. The chain recombines TRBV11-2 with TRBJ2-7; the match to TRBD1 covers 9 bases. J was trimmed by 4 bases and V by 2 bases; bases with no gene match: 9. Germline lookup yields CDR1 SGHAT and CDR2 FQNNGV. CDR3 length equals 16 residues.

This clone was picked up a small number of times. CDR3 bases: TGCGCCAGCAGCCAAGTAAGTCTCGCAGGGGGCGAGCAGTACTTC. Translating gives CASSQVSLAGGEQYF. V usage is TRBV4-1 and J usage is TRBJ2-7, with 7 bases matching TRBD1. Germline V gene lookup returns CDR1 MGHRA and CDR2 YSYEKL. V was clipped by 1 base and J by 6 bases; unmatched bases: 9. The CDR3 has 15 amino acids.

A few counts support this clone. This chain uses TRBV15 with TRBJ2-1; 9 nucleotides line up with TRBD2. Trimming at V came to 9 bases and at J to 4 bases, leaving 10 bases not matched to a gene. The germline gives CDR1 LNHNV, CDR2 YYDKDF (reference sequence). This CDR3 has 15 residues. Written as DNA, the CDR3 is TGTGCCACTCCACCATGTAGCGGGGGTTACAATGAGCAGTTCTTC. Protein product: CATPPCSGGYNEQFF.

The CDR3: CASRSTYEQYF. The CDR3 DNA follows: TGTGCCAGCAGATCCACCTACGAGCAGTACTTC. The genes are TRBV25-1 and TRBJ2-7; D is undetermined. CDR1 is MGHDK and CDR2 is SYGVNS in the germline V gene. This CDR3 is built from 11 residues. Trimming stripped 6 bases from V and 2 bases from J, with 5 bases between.

The chain uses TRBV7-9 and TRBJ1-2, with D tentatively TRBD1 (5 bases). V lost 1 base and J lost 0, with 12 bases in between. Germline CDR1 SEHNR, CDR2 FQNEAQ (reference sequence). This CDR3 contains 16 residues. The CDR3 sequence: CASSLVRDGPNYGYTF. For the CDR3, the DNA is TGTGCCAGCAGCTTAGTCAGGGACGGGCCTAACTATGGCTACACCTTC.

This clone was seen more than once but under ten times. V is TRBV13 and J is TRBJ2-7; TRBD2 aligns across 12 bases. The CDR3 has 14 amino acids. After removal of 6 bases from V and 5 bases from J, the junction contained 5 bases not matched to a gene. The germline V gene encodes CDR1 PRHDT and CDR2 FYEKMQ (reference sequence). The CDR3 nucleotides are TGTGCCAGCAGTTCTAGGACTAGCGGGAACGAGCAGTACTTC. It translates to CASSSRTSGNEQYF.

The chain employs TRBV19 and TRBJ2-7; TRBD2 agrees at 8 bases. Germline V CDR1 and CDR2: LNHDA, SQIVND (reference sequence). V dropped 5 bases and J dropped 1; count of bases not matched to a gene: 4. This CDR3 contains 14 residues. The CDR3 nucleotides are TGTGCCAGTAGTGCGGCTAGCGGGTCCTACGAGCAGTACTTC. As protein: CASSAASGSYEQYF. Using reference TRBV19 and TRBJ2-7 for the parts outside the CDR3, the full variable domain is DGGITQSPKYLFRKEGQNVTLSCEQNLNHDAMYWYRQDPGQGLRLIYYSQIVNDFQKGDIAEGYSVSREKKESFPLTVTSAQKNPTAFYLCASSAASGSYEQYFGPGTRLTVT.

This clone was recorded a few times. The chain carries TRBV4-1 and TRBJ2-7; 7 bases are shared with TRBD1. This CDR3 contains 13 residues. V lost 4 bases and J lost 0; bases outside the gene matches: 0. CDR1 MGHRA and CDR2 YSYEKL come from the germline V gene. The CDR3 sequence: CASSRTGSYEQYF. For the CDR3, the DNA is TGCGCCAGCAGCCGGACAGGCTCCTACGAGCAGTACTTC.

About this clone: The CDR3 end shows no conserved phenylalanine or tryptophan, and so a read error is likely. The DNA is omitted, as the CDR3 cannot be located on it reliably, and the CDR3 follows TCRdb's listing. CDR3 residues: CSVDGEPTGPVL. The rearrangement joins TRBV29-1 to TRBJ1-2; the D segment call TRBD1 is taken from the table without a DNA check. Counting both end residues, the CDR3 totals 12 amino acids. CDR1 is SQVTM, CDR2 ANQGSEA, per germline.

This clone was counted once. The genes are TRBV19 and TRBJ2-2; D call uncertain. The CDR3 extends over 13 amino acids. Trimming left V 5 bases short and J 3 bases short, with 7 bases between. The germline V gene encodes CDR1 LNHDA and CDR2 SQIVND (reference sequence). The CDR3 bases are TGTGCCAGTAGTCTACTCCACACCGGGGAGCTGTTTTTT. Residues: CASSLLHTGELFF.

This chain links TRBV5-1 with TRBJ2-7; D possibly uses TRBD1 or TRBD2 (5 bases each). The germline V gene encodes CDR1 SGHRS and CDR2 YFSETQ. CDR3 length: 14 residues. Trimming left V 0 bases short and J 5 bases short, with 12 bases between. CDR3: CASSLVGDPDEQYF. DNA of the CDR3: TGCGCCAGCAGCTTGGTTGGGGACCCCGACGAGCAGTACTTC.

This chain uses TRBV30 with TRBJ2-3; D unresolved. From germline, CDR1 is GTSNPN and CDR2 SVGIG (reference sequence). This CDR3 comprises 8 residues. Trimming took 2 bases from V and 14 from J, leaving 5 bases between them. CDR3 coding DNA: TGTGCCTGGAGTCCCCGGTATTTT. Protein: CAWSPRYF.

The V gene is TRBV4-3, the J gene TRBJ1-4, with D uncertain. This CDR3 is built from 15 residues. V lost 1 base and J 8 bases, leaving 14 bases between the germline ends. The germline gives CDR1 LGHNA, CDR2 YSLEER. In DNA, the CDR3 is TGCGCCAGCAGCCAAGGATCAGGACTCGGGGAAAAACTGTTTTTT. This translates into CASSQGSGLGEKLFF.